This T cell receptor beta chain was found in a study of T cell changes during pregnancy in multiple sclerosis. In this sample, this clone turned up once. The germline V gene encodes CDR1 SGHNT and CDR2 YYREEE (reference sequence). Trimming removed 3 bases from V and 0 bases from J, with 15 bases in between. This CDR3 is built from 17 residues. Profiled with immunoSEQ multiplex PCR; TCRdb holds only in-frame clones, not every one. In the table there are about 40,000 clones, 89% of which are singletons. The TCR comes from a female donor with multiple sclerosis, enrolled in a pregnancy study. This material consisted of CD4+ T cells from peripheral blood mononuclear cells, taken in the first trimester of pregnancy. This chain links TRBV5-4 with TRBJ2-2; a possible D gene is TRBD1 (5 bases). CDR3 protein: CASSSTGWTTNTGELFF. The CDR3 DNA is TGTGCCAGCAGCTCAACCGGCTGGACAACGAACACCGGGGAGCTGTTTTTT.